The clone carrying this T cell receptor (beta chain) was picked up many times. Its antigen is currently unknown. RNA transcripts provided the source from which TCR beta CDR3 regions were amplified. The study used the HTBI primer set for a first-round RT-PCR of the TCR CDR3. TCRdb re-analysed the multiplex PCR reads in MiXCR, keeping a single row per CDR3 protein. The profile shows under 300,000 distinct CDR3 sequences, about 25% of them singletons. V shed 4 bases and J shed 9 bases, with 13 bases lying between them. This CDR3 region has 12 residues. CDR1 LGHDT and CDR2 YNNKEL come from the germline V gene (reference sequence). The sample is drawn from a study of T cells in Graves' hyperthyroidism and ophthalmopathy. Across the whole study: Specimen type is peripheral blood, collected at initial diagnosis prior to any treatment. Overall study findings and caveats: Blood also held most thyroid clonotypes expanded beyond 0.001.

This TCR derives from a man aged 40-50 years with Graves' hyperthyroidism that later progressed to Graves' ophthalmopathy. The chain uses TRBV3-1 and TRBJ2-7, with D perhaps matching TRBD2 (5 bases). The sequencing sample was made of blood. This chain's CDR3 is CASSPRVGGQYF. Written as DNA, the CDR3 is TGTGCCAGCAGCCCACGAGTTGGAGGGCAGTACTTC.